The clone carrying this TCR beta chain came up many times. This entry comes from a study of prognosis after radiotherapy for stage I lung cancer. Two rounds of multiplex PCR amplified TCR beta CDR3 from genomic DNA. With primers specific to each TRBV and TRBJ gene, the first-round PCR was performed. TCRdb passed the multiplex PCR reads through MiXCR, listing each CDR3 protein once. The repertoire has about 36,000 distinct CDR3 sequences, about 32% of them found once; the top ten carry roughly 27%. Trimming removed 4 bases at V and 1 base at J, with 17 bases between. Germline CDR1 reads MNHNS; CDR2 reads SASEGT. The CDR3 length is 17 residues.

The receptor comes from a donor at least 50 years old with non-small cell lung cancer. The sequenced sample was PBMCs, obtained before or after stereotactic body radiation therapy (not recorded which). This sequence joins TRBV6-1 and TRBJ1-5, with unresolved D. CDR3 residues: CASSGLWVSGSNQPQHF. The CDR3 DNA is TGTGCCAGCAGTGGACTGTGGGTTTCAGGAAGCAATCAGCCCCAGCATTTT.